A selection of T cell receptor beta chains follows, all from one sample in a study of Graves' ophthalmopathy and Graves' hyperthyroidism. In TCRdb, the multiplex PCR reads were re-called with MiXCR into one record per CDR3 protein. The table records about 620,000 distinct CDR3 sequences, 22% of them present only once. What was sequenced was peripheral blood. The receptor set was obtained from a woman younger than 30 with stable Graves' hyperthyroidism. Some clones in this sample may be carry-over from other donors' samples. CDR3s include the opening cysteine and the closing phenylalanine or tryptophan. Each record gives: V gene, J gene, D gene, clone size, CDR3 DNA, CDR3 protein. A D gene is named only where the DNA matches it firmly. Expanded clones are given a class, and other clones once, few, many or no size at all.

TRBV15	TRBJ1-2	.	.	TGTGCCACCAGCAGAGATCGGGGATCCTCTATCTATGGCTACACCTTC	CATSRDRGSSIYGYTF
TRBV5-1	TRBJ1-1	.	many	TGCGCCAGCAGCATTGACCTGAACACTGAAGCTTTCTTT	CASSIDLNTEAFF
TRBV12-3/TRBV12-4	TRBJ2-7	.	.	TGTGCCAGCAGTGAACTGTTCTACGAGCAGTACTTC	CASSELFYEQYF
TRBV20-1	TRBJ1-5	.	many	TGCAGTGCCTTCGCCCCACGAGGGGAGGGCCAGCCCCAGCATTTT	CSAFAPRGEGQPQHF
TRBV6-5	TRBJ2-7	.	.	TGTGCCAGCAGTTTTGGGGGGCGGCGTCTCTACGAGCAGTACTTC	CASSFGGRRLYEQYF
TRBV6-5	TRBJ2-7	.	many	TGTGCCAGCAGCTACGGCCCTAATAGAGAGCAGTACTTC	CASSYGPNREQYF
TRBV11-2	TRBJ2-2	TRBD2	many	TGTGCCAGCAGCGCCATTGGGACTAGCGGGATTGCCGGGGAGCTGTTTTTT	CASSAIGTSGIAGELFF
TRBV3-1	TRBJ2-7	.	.	TGTGCCAGCAGCCCTACGGCGGTGTGGAGTCGCGATCAGTACTTC	CASSPTAVWSRDQYF
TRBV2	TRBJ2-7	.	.	TGTGCCAGCAGTGAAACTAGTAGGTTCGAGCAGTACTTC	CASSETSRFEQYF
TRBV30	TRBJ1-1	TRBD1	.	TGTGCCGTCGCGCCCGGGACAGGGGTGAACACTGAAGCTTTCTTT	CAVAPGTGVNTEAFF
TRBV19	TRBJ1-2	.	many	TGTGCTAGTAGGGGCTTTGAGTCCTATGGCTACACCTTC	CASRGFESYGYTF
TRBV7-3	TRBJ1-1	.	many	TGTGCCAGCAGCCCCGATCGGGGACAAGGGGAAGCTTTCTTT	CASSPDRGQGEAFF
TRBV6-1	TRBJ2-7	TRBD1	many	TGTGCCAGCAGTAGCAGACAGGGGCTATCCTACGAGCAGTACTTC	CASSSRQGLSYEQYF
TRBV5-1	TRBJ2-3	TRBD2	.	TGCGCCAGCAGCCGAAGCGGGGACGACGCAGATACGCAGTATTTT	CASSRSGDDADTQYF
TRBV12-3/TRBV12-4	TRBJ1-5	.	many	TGTGCCAGCAGACGGGACACTAGCAATCAGCCCCAGCATTTT	CASRRDTSNQPQHF
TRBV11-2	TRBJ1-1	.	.	TGTGCCAGCAGCGGAATTATGACTGAAGCTTTCTTT	CASSGIMTEAFF
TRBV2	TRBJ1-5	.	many	TGTGCCAGCAGTTTTGAGGGAGGGAGCAATCAGCCCCAGCATTTT	CASSFEGGSNQPQHF
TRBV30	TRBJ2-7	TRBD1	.	TGTGCCTGGAACAAGGGGACAGGGGAGGACGAGCAGTACTTC	CAWNKGTGEDEQYF
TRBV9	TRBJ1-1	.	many	TGTGCCAGCAGCGCCCCATCGGGACGAGAGAACACTGAAGCTTTCTTT	CASSAPSGRENTEAFF
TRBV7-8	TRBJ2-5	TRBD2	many	TGTGCCAGCAGCCCCCGCAACCCACTAGCGGGAGAGGAGACCCAGTACTTC	CASSPRNPLAGEETQYF
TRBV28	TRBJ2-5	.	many	TGTGCCAGCAGTTTATGGCCAGACCAAGAGACCCAGTACTTC	CASSLWPDQETQYF
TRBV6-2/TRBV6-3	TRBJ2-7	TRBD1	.	TGTGCCAGCAGGACAGGGGACGGGGGTGATGAGCAGTACTTC	CASRTGDGGDEQYF
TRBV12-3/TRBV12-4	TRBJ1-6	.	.	TGTGCCAGCAGAGATCCGGGACCGAATTCACCCCTCCACTTT	CASRDPGPNSPLHF
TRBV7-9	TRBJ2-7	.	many	TGTGCCAGCAGCTTAGCAGGGGGTGGCAGCTCCTACGAGCAGTACTTC	CASSLAGGGSSYEQYF
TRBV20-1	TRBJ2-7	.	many	TGCAGTGCCCCTAATCCTCTAACCTACGAGCAGTACTTC	CSAPNPLTYEQYF
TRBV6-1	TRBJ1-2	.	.	TGTGCCAGCGGGTCGTATGGCTACACCTTC	CASGSYGYTF
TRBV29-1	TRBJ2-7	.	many	TGCAGCGTTCGGTCGGGGGCCTACGAGCAGTACTTC	CSVRSGAYEQYF
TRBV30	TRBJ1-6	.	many	TGTGCCTGGAGTAGAGACACAAGGAATTCACCCCTCCACTTT	CAWSRDTRNSPLHF
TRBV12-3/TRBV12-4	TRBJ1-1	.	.	TGTGCCAGCAGTTTTCAGGTGGCCAGGGCTTACACTGAAGCTTTCTTT	CASSFQVARAYTEAFF
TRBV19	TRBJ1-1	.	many	TGTGCCAGTAGGCTCGGGGGACCGGTGAACACTGAAGCTTTCTTT	CASRLGGPVNTEAFF
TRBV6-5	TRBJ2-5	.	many	TGTGCCAGCAGTTACCTCGAGGGACCCCCAGGGACCCAGTACTTC	CASSYLEGPPGTQYF
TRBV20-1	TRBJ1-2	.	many	TGCAGTGCTAGAGATAACTCTAACTATGGCTACACCTTC	CSARDNSNYGYTF
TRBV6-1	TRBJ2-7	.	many	TGTGCCAGCAGTGGGGAGTGGTTCTCCTACGAGCAGTACTTC	CASSGEWFSYEQYF
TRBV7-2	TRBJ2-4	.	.	TGTGCCAGCAGATCCCAAGTTCTAGCCAAAAACATTCAGTACTTC	CASRSQVLAKNIQYF
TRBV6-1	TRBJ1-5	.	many	TGTGCCAGCAGTGGAGCAGTTGGGCCCCAGCATTTT	CASSGAVGPQHF
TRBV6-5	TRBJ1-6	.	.	TGTGCCAGCAGTTTGGGGGCTTCGGTCTATAATTCACCCCTCCACTTT	CASSLGASVYNSPLHF
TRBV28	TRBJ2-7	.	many	TGTGCCAGCAGTTTAGCCGGACCCGTCTCCTACGAGCAGTACTTC	CASSLAGPVSYEQYF
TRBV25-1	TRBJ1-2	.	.	TGTGCCAGCACTCCAGGGAGGTACTATGGCTACACCTTC	CASTPGRYYGYTF
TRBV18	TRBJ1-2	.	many	TGTGCCAGCTCACCACCCGCAGGGCTCTATGGCTACACCTTC	CASSPPAGLYGYTF
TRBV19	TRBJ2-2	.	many	TGTGCCAGTAGTGGCAGTGGGATCGGGGAGCTGTTTTTT	CASSGSGIGELFF
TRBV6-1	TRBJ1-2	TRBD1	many	TGTGCCAGCACCATAGGGACAGGGCTTAATGGCTACACCTTC	CASTIGTGLNGYTF
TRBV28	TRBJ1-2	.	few	TGTGCCAGCAGTCTCAGGGAGATTGGCTACACCTTC	CASSLREIGYTF
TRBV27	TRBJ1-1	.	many	TGTGCCAGCAGTTTGGATCGGTTTAACAGAGCTTTCTTT	CASSLDRFNRAFF
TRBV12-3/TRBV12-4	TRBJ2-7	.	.	TGTGCCAGCAGCTTTCCGCAAGGGACTCCACATAGGAGCTCCTACGAGCAGTACTTC	CASSFPQGTPHRSSYEQYF
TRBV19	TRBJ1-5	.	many	TGTGCCAGTAGTGTAAACAGGGATGGCAATCAGCCCCAGCATTTT	CASSVNRDGNQPQHF
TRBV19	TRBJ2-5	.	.	TGTGCCAGTAGTATAAAAGGGACCTTCGAGACCCAGTACTTC	CASSIKGTFETQYF
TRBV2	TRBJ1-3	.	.	TGTGCCAGCAGTGAAGCGCTTCTTCCCGGAAACACCATATATTTT	CASSEALLPGNTIYF